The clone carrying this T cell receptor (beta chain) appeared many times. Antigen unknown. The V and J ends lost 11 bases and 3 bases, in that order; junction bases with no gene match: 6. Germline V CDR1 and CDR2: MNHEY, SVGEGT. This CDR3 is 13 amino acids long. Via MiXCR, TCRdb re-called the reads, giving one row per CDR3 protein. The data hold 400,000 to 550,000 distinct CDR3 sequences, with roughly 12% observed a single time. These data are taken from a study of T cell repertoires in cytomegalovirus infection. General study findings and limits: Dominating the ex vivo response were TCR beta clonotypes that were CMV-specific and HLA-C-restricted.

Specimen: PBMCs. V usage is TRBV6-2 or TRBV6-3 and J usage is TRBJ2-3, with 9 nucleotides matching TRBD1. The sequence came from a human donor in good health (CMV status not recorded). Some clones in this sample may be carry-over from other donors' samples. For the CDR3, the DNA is TGTGCCGGACGGGACAGGGCTACAGATACGCAGTATTTT. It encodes CAGRDRATDTQYF.